Each of the 9 T cell receptor beta chains below was sequenced from the same sample in a study of cytomegalovirus exposure and HLA in healthy donors. PCR amplification relied on 60 Vbeta primers (plus 13 Jbeta primers). TCRdb's table, derived via immunoSEQ multiplex PCR, lists solely in-frame clones and lacks some. This repertoire shows 130,000 to 150,000 clones, about 80% found once; its top ten account for almost 4%. Sequencing was carried out using PBMCs. These receptors were taken from a man aged 18 to 29 in good health and CMV-seronegative.

The chain combines TRBV5-4 with TRBJ2-3; 8 nucleotides match TRBD2. V shed 0 bases, J shed 2 bases, and the junction held 5 bases outside the gene matches. Germline V gives CDR1 SGHNT, CDR2 YYREEE (reference sequence). The CDR3 totals 16 residues. CDR3 in amino acids: CASSLGSGIFTDTQYF. In DNA, the CDR3 is TGTGCCAGCAGCTTGGGTAGCGGGATATTCACAGATACGCAGTATTTT.

This clone was picked up a small number of times. J is TRBJ1-4 and V is TRBV28, with D unresolved. The germline V gene encodes CDR1 MDHEN and CDR2 SYDVKM. Trimming stripped 5 bases from V and 7 bases from J, with 5 bases between. This CDR3 contains 11 residues. Here the CDR3 reads CASSNREKLFF. In DNA, the CDR3 is TGTGCCAGCAGTAATCGTGAAAAACTGTTTTTT. Full variable domain (rest looked up from reference TRBV28 and TRBJ1-4): DVKVTQSSRYLVKRTGEKVFLECVQDMDHENMFWYRQDPGLGLRLIYFSYDVKMKEKGDIPEGYSVSREKKERFSLILESASTNQTSMYLCASSNREKLFFGSGTQLSVL.

The chain employs TRBV4-1 and TRBJ2-1, with D possibly matching TRBD2 (6 bases). This CDR3 contains 13 residues. Germline lookup yields CDR1 MGHRA and CDR2 YSYEKL. The V end was cut by 2 bases, the J end by 8 bases, with 10 bases between. CDR3 loop: CASSQPDYYEQFF. In DNA, the CDR3 is TGCGCCAGCAGCCAACCGGACTATTATGAGCAGTTCTTC.

The gene calls are TRBV7-2 and TRBJ2-1; 12 bases line up with TRBD2. CDR3 size: 16 residues. Germline CDR1 is SGHTA and CDR2 is FQGNSA. The V segment lost 3 bases and the J segment 4 bases; nucleotides outside the gene matches: 4. The CDR3 reads CASSFSSGGVYNEQFF. Written as DNA, the CDR3 is TGTGCCAGCAGCTTTTCTAGCGGGGGGGTGTACAATGAGCAGTTCTTC. The whole variable domain, filled in from reference TRBV7-2 and TRBJ2-1, reads GAGVSQSPSNKVTEKGKDVELRCDPISGHTALYWYRQSLGQGLEFLIYFQGNSAPDKSGLPSDRFSAERTGGSVSTLTIQRTQQEDSAVYLCASSFSSGGVYNEQFFGPGTRLTVL.

This clone was recorded a few times. The chain employs TRBV5-4 and TRBJ1-4; the D gene is possibly TRBD1 (6 bases). Trimming pared 0 bases from V and 0 bases from J, leaving 9 bases between. This CDR3 spans 16 amino acids. CDR1 and CDR2 (germline): SGHNT, YYREEE (reference sequence). The DNA of the CDR3 is TGTGCCAGCAGCTTGGCAGGGGTTGCAACTAATGAAAAACTGTTTTTT. It codes for CASSLAGVATNEKLFF.

This sequence joins TRBV27 and TRBJ1-1; a weak D match, TRBD1 (6 bases). Germline assignment: CDR1 MNHEY and CDR2 SMNVEV (reference sequence). The CDR3 has 14 residues. Trimming removed 6 bases from V and 0 bases from J, with 11 bases in between. The CDR3: CASSSGGLNTEAFF. The CDR3 nucleotides read TGTGCCAGCAGCTCGGGGGGCTTGAACACTGAAGCTTTCTTT.

A note on this clone: Germline and junction disagree at one end, which may indicate a read error. In nucleotides, the CDR3 is TGTGCCAGCAGTTACGACGGGACAGCCTACGTGCAGTACTTC. It translates to CASSYDGTAYVQYF. V and J are TRBV6-5 and TRBJ2-7, with 7 bases fitting TRBD1. This CDR3 is 14 amino acids long. The V gene's germline CDR1 is MNHEY and CDR2 SVGAGI.

The chain employs TRBV30 and TRBJ1-3, with D maybe TRBD1 (5 bases). Germline lookup yields CDR1 GTSNPN and CDR2 SVGIG (reference sequence). This CDR3 region has 13 residues. Trimming pared 1 base from V and 3 bases from J, leaving 7 bases between. DNA of the CDR3: TGTGCCTGGAGTGCCGGACATGGAAACACCATATATTTT. This gives the protein CAWSAGHGNTIYF.

In nucleotides, the CDR3 is TGCAGCGTTGGGCTAGCGGGACTCTACGAGCAGTACTTC. Translating gives CSVGLAGLYEQYF. This chain joins TRBV29-1 and TRBJ2-5, with 9 bases matching TRBD2. Judging by the DNA end, TRBJ2-7 fits better; the J call may be wrong. From germline, CDR1 is SQVTM and CDR2 ANQGSEA. This CDR3 spans 13 amino acids.